This TCR beta chain was profiled in a study of beta chain features in type 1 diabetes. About the study: Age, gender, cell numbers and subset yield matched between patients and controls.

Expressed TCRB transcripts were sequenced because the entire RNA isolate underwent reverse transcription. Naive, central memory and regulatory T cell samples came to a mean of approximately 4 million reads. Method: immunoSEQ multiplex PCR; TCRdb's copy keeps in-frame clones and lacks some. The sample comprises 160,000 or so clones, 9% of which are singletons, and under 0.75% rests with the top ten. The CDR3 totals 15 residues. Losses at the gene ends were 5 bases for V and 0 bases for J; bases not matched to a gene: 4. Germline assignment: CDR1 LNHNV and CDR2 YYDKDF (reference sequence). Markers CD45RO/CCR7/CD25/CD127/CD95/CD27 served to sort CD4+ naive, central memory, regulatory and stem cell-like memory cells. Notes on this clone: The target antigen is unknown.

Findings and caveats of the study: Significant though moderate, a shortening of TCRB CDR3s appeared in all four CD4+ subsets of Type 1 diabetes patients.

The rearrangement uses TRBV15 and TRBJ2-3; TRBD1 matches at 8 bases. This receptor was identified in a woman aged 30 to 39 with type 1 diabetes. The sequencing input was central memory CD4+ T cells from blood. CDR3 amino acids: CATSRGQESTDTQYF. The CDR3 nucleotides read TGTGCCACCAGCCGGGGACAGGAGAGCACAGATACGCAGTATTTT.